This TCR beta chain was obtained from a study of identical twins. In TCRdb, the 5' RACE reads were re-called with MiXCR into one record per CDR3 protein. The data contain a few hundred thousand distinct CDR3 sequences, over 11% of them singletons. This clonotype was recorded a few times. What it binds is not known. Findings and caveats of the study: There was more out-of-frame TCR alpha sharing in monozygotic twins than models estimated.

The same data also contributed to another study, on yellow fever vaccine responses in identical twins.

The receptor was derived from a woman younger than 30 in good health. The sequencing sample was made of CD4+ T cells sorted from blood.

CDR3 residues: CSARGRWGAEAFF. CDR3 in DNA: TGCAGTGCTAGGGGAAGGTGGGGGGCTGAAGCTTTCTTT. This rearrangement joins TRBV20-1 to TRBJ1-1, with D possibly TRBD1 on 5 matching bases. V gave up 3 bases and J gave up 6 bases, with 14 bases separating them. Germline values: CDR1 DFQATT, CDR2 SNEGSKA (reference sequence). This CDR3 has 13 residues.